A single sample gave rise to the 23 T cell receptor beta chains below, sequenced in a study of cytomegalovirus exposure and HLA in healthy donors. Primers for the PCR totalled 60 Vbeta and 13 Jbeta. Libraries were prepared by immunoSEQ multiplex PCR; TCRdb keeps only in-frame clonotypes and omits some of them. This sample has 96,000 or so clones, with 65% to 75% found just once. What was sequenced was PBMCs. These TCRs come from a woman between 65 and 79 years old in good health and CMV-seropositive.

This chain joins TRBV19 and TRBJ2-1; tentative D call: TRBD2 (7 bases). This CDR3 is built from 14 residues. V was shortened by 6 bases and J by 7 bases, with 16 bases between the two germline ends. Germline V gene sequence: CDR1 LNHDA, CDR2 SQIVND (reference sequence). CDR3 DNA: TGTGCCAGTAGCCTTGGGGGGGGGCTTAATGAGCAGTTCTTC. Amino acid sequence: CASSLGGGLNEQFF.

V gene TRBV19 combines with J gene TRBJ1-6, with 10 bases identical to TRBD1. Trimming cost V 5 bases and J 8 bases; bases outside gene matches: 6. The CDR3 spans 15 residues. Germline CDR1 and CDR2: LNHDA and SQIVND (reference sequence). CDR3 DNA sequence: TGTGCCAGTAGTCACGGACAGGGGGGTGATTCACCCCTCCACTTT. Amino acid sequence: CASSHGQGGDSPLHF.

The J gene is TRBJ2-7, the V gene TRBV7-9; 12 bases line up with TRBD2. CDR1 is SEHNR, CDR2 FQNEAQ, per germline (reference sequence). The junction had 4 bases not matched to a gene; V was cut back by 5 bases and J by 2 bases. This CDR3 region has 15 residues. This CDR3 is CASSPRLAGAYEQYF. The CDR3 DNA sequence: TGTGCCAGCAGCCCGAGACTAGCGGGGGCCTACGAGCAGTACTTC.

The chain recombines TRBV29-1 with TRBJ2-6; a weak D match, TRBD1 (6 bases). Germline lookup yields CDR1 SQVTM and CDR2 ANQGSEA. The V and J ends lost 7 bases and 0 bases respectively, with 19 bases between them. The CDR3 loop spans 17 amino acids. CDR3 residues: CSAHSGQPNSGANVLTF. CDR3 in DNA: TGCAGCGCCCATTCAGGACAGCCAAACTCTGGGGCCAACGTCCTGACTTTC.

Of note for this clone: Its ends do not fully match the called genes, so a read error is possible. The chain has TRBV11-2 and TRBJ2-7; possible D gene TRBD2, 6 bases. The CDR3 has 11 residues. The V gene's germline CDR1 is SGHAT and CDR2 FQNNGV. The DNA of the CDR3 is TGTGCCAGCAGGTTAGGGAGGGAGCAGTACTTC. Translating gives CASRLGREQYF.

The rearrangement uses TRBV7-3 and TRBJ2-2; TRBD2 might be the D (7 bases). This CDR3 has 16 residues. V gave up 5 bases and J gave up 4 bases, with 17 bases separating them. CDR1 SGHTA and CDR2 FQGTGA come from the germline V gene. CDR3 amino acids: CASSPRRGPSTGELFF. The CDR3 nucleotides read TGTGCCAGCAGCCCACGGCGGGGGCCGAGCACCGGGGAGCTGTTTTTT.

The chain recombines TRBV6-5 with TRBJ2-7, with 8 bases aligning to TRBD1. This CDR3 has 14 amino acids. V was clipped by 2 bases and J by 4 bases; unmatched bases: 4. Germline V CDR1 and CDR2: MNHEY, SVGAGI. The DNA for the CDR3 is TGTGCCAGCAGTTACCAGCAGGGGGCTTACGAGCAGTACTTC. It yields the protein CASSYQQGAYEQYF.

The CDR3 here is CASSQFGGLAGGHSSYNEQFF. DNA of the CDR3: TGTGCCAGCAGTCAGTTTGGGGGACTAGCGGGGGGCCACAGCTCCTACAATGAGCAGTTCTTC. V is TRBV28 and J is TRBJ2-1; 15 positions agree with TRBD2. J gave up 0 bases and V 5 bases, and 14 bases lay outside the gene matches. Germline CDR1 reads MDHEN; CDR2 reads SYDVKM. The CDR3 loop spans 21 amino acids.

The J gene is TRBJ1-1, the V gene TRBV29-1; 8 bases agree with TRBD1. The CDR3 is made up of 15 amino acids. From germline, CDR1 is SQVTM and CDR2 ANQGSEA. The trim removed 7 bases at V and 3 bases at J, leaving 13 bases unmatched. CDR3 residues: CSAVPQGAVYTEAFF. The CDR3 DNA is TGCAGCGCCGTACCTCAGGGGGCGGTTTACACTGAAGCTTTCTTT.

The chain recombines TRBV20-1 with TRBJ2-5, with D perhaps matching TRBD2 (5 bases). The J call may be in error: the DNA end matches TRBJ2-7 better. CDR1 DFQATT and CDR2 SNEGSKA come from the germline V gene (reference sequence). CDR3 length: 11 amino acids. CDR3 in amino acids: CSAGRVYEQYF. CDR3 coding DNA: TGCAGTGCTGGGAGAGTCTACGAGCAGTACTTC.

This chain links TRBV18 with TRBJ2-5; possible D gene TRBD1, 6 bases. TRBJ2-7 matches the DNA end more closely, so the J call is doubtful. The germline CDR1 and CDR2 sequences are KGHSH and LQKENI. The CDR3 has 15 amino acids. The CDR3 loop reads CASSQTWDNAYEQYF. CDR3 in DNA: TGTGCCAGCTCACAGACTTGGGACAATGCCTACGAGCAGTACTTC.

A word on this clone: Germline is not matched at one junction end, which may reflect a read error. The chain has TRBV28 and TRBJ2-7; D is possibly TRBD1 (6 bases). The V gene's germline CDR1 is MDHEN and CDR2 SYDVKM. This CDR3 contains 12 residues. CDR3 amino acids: CASSQNLQGNLF. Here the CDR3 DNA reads TGTGCCAGCAGCCAGAATCTACAGGGTAATCTCTTC.

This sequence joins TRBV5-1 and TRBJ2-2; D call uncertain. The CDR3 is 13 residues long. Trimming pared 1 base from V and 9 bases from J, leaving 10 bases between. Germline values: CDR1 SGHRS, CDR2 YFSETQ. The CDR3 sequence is CASSLLSFRELFF. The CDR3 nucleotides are TGCGCCAGCAGCTTGCTAAGTTTCCGGGAGCTGTTTTTT.

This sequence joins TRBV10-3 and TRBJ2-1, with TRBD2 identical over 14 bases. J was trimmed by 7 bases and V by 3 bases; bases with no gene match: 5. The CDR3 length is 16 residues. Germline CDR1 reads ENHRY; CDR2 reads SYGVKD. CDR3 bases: TGTGCCATCAGTGACACGGGGACTAGCGGGAGAAATGAGCAGTTCTTC. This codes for CAISDTGTSGRNEQFF.

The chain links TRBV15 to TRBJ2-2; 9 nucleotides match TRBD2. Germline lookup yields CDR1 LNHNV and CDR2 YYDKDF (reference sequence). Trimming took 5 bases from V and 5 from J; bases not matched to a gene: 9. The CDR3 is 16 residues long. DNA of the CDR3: TGTGCCACCAGCCCCCGGGCGGGAGGGGGTACCGGGGAGCTGTTTTTT. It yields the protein CATSPRAGGGTGELFF.

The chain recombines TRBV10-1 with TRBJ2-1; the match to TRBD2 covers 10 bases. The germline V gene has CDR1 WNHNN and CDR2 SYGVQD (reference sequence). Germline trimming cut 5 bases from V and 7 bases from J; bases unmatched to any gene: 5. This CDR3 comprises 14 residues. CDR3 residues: CASSRLAGANEQFF. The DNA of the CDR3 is TGCGCCAGCAGTCGGCTAGCGGGAGCGAATGAGCAGTTCTTC.

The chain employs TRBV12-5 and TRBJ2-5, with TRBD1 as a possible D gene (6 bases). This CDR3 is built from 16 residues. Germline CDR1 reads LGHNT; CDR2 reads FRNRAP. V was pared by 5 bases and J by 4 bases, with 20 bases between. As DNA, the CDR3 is TGTGCTAGTGGTCCCCCCTCCACAGGGTTGGGAGAGACCCAGTACTTC. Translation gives CASGPPSTGLGETQYF.

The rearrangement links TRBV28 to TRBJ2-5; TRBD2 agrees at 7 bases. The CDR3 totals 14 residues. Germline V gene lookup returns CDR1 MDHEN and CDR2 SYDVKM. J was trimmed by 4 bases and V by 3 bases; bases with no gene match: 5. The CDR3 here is CASSFPGGRETQYF. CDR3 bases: TGTGCCAGCAGTTTCCCCGGGGGGAGAGAGACCCAGTACTTC.

The CDR3 loop reads CASSQSGRNQPQHF. CDR3 in DNA: TGTGCCAGCAGCCAATCAGGGAGGAATCAGCCCCAGCATTTT. The rearrangement uses TRBV14 and TRBJ1-5, with D perhaps TRBD1 (5 bases). The CDR3 spans 14 residues. The V and J ends lost 2 bases and 4 bases respectively, with 9 bases between them. Germline V gene sequence: CDR1 SGHDN, CDR2 FVKESK.

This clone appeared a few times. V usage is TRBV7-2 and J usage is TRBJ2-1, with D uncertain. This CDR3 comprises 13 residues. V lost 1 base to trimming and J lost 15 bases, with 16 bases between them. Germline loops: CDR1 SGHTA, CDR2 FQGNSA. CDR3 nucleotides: TGTGCCAGCAGCTTAGATAGAGCCCTAGGTAGGTTCTTC. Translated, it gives CASSLDRALGRFF.

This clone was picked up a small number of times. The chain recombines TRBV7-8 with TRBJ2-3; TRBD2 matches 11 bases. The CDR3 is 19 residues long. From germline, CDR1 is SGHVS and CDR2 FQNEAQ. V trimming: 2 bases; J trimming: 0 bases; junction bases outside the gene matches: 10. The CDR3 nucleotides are TGTGCCAGCAGCTTACGGGCTAGCGGGGGGCATACTAGCACAGATACGCAGTATTTT. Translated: CASSLRASGGHTSTDTQYF.

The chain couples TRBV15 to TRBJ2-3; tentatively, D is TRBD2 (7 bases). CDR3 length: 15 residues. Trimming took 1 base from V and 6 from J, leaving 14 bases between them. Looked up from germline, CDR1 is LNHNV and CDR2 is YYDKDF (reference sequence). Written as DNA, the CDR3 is TGTGCCACCAGCAGAGTTGGGGGGGGCATGGATACGCAGTATTTT. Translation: CATSRVGGGMDTQYF.

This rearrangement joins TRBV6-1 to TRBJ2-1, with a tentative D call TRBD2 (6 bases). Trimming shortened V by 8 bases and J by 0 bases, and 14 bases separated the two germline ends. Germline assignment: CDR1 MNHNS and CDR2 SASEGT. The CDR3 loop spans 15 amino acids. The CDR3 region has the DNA TGTGCCAGCCTAAGGAGGGGATACTCCTACAATGAGCAGTTCTTC. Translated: CASLRRGYSYNEQFF.